This T cell receptor (beta chain) was recorded in a study of blood T cell repertoires in COVID-19. In the original workflow: Quantification of nucleated cells was approximated via reference gene primer amplification. Repertoires were generated with immunoSEQ multiplex PCR, while TCRdb's copy carries only in-frame clones and drops some. The V and J calls and clone size were taken over from that table, and D and trimming were inferred from the DNA. The sample carries over 60,000 clones, approximately 90% recorded once. The CDR3 spans 15 residues. Germline-derived CDR1 and CDR2 are SGDLS and YYNGEE. Trimming stripped 4 bases from V and 4 bases from J, with 15 bases between.

This TCR was recovered from a man between 65 and 79 years old with active or convalescent COVID-19. The genes are TRBV9 and TRBJ2-1; TRBD2 is a possible D gene (6 bases). Sequencing was performed on peripheral blood. The CDR3 coding sequence is TGTGCCAGCAGCCCCCACCCTGGGACTTACAATGAGCAGTTCTTC. It codes for CASSPHPGTYNEQFF.